Below are 3 T cell receptor beta chains sequenced from a single sample in a study of T-cell reconstitution after alpha-beta-depleted transplantation in children. Unique molecular identifiers were used to barcode this TCRbeta library. TCRdb reanalysed the PCR reads using MiXCR and keeps one entry per CDR3 protein. Of a few hundred thousand distinct CDR3 sequences in the sample, 10% to 15% are singletons; the top ten hold approximately 2.1%. The sample was PBMCs, mostly from graft donor cells, taken 360 days after TCRalphabeta/CD19-depleted stem cell transplant. Receptors were obtained from a male patient aged 10 to 17 who had a stem cell transplant for acute myeloid leukemia, so the T cells may come from the graft donor.

There are a few counts of this clonotype. The genes are TRBV4-3 and TRBJ2-7; possible D gene TRBD1, 5 bases. V lost 1 base to trimming and J lost 2 bases, with 12 bases between them. Germline CDR1 LGHNA, CDR2 YSLEER. The CDR3 consists of 15 residues. Here the CDR3 DNA reads TGCGCCAGCAGCCAAGGGCAGGGCCCTACCTACGAGCAGTACTTC. The encoded protein is CASSQGQGPTYEQYF.

This clonotype has just a few counts. This chain connects TRBV7-7 to TRBJ2-3; D possibly corresponds to TRBD2 (6 bases). Per germline, CDR1 SSHAT and CDR2 FNYEAQ (reference sequence). The V end was cut by 0 bases, the J end by 0 bases, with 10 bases between. The length of the CDR3 is 16 residues. The CDR3 sequence is CASSLAGGASTDTQYF. In nucleotides, the CDR3 is TGTGCCAGCAGCTTAGCTGGAGGGGCTAGCACAGATACGCAGTATTTT. The whole variable domain, filled in from reference TRBV7-7 and TRBJ2-3, reads GAGVSQSPRYKVTKRGQDVTLRCDPISSHATLYWYQQALGQGPEFLTYFNYEAQPDKSGLPSDRFSAERPEGSISTLTIQRTEQRDSAMYRCASSLAGGASTDTQYFGPGTRLTVL.

This clonotype came up a few times. The rearrangement uses TRBV5-1 and TRBJ2-3; unclear D gene. Germline CDR1 SGHRS, CDR2 YFSETQ. Deletions cut 4 bases from V and 4 bases from J, with 10 bases between. There are 13 residues in the CDR3. The CDR3 reads CASSRLQPDTQYF. CDR3 nucleotides: TGCGCCAGCAGCCGACTCCAGCCAGATACGCAGTATTTT.